This passage covers 30 T cell receptor beta chains from one sample sequenced in a study of blood T cell repertoires in COVID-19. Method: immunoSEQ multiplex PCR; TCRdb's copy keeps in-frame clones and lacks some. The profile shows 250,000 or so clones, approximately 80% of them singletons. Sequencing used peripheral blood. The source is a woman aged 60-75 years with active or convalescent COVID-19.

The chain is built from TRBV7-3 and TRBJ2-2; 7 bases line up with TRBD2. This CDR3 comprises 17 residues. V was clipped by 1 base and J by 3 bases; unmatched bases: 8. CDR1 and CDR2 from the germline V gene are SGHTA and FQGTGA. The CDR3: CASSLMAGLADTGELFF. The CDR3 DNA is TGTGCCAGCAGCTTAATGGCCGGTCTAGCGGACACCGGGGAGCTGTTTTTT.

V usage is TRBV11-3 and J usage is TRBJ1-1, with D possibly TRBD1 on 5 matching bases. Germline loops: CDR1 SGHNT, CDR2 YENEEA. The CDR3 has 13 residues. The V end was cut by 1 base, the J end by 4 bases, with 7 bases between. This chain's CDR3 is CASSLGRVTEAFF. As DNA, the CDR3 is TGTGCCAGCAGCTTAGGCAGGGTCACTGAAGCTTTCTTT.

On this clone: The sample contains more than one DNA sequence encoding this CDR3. The genes are TRBV9 and TRBJ2-3; D is perhaps TRBD2 (6 bases). The CDR3 has 15 residues. The V gene's germline CDR1 is SGDLS and CDR2 YYNGEE. The V gene lost 0 bases and the J gene lost 0 bases, with 8 bases spanning the gap. CDR3 in DNA: TGTGCCAGCAGCGTAGTGGCGGGGAGCACAGATACGCAGTATTTT. Amino acid sequence: CASSVVAGSTDTQYF.

V is TRBV19 and J is TRBJ1-2; 11 nucleotides match TRBD1. J lost 3 bases, V lost 4 bases, and 4 bases had no gene match. The CDR3 spans 15 residues. Per the germline V gene, CDR1 is LNHDA and CDR2 is SQIVND (reference sequence). CDR3 in amino acids: CASSTRDRGDYGYTF. The DNA for the CDR3 is TGTGCCAGTAGTACCCGGGACAGGGGGGACTATGGCTACACCTTC.

The chain couples TRBV19 to TRBJ1-5, with 10 bases lining up with TRBD1. From germline, CDR1 is LNHDA and CDR2 SQIVND (reference sequence). This CDR3 contains 15 residues. V was pared by 3 bases and J by 3 bases, with 2 bases of the junction left unmatched. The CDR3 reads CASSMTGGPNQPQHF. The CDR3 coding sequence is TGTGCCAGTAGTATGACAGGGGGCCCCAATCAGCCCCAGCATTTT.

V usage is TRBV4-1 and J usage is TRBJ2-1; tentatively, D is TRBD2 (6 bases). Trimming shortened V by 2 bases and J by 1 base, and 12 bases separated the two germline ends. The V gene's germline CDR1 is MGHRA and CDR2 YSYEKL. This CDR3 has 16 amino acids. In nucleotides, the CDR3 is TGCGCCAGCAGCCAACTTCGACTAGTTTCCTACAATGAGCAGTTCTTC. Its translation is CASSQLRLVSYNEQFF.

This sequence joins TRBV5-1 and TRBJ2-1, with a possible D match to TRBD2 (6 bases). Per the germline V gene, CDR1 is SGHRS and CDR2 is YFSETQ. V was shortened by 0 bases and J by 3 bases, with 13 bases between the two germline ends. The CDR3 extends over 16 amino acids. DNA for the CDR3: TGCGCCAGCAGCTTGGCTGCGGGACGGGACTACAATGAGCAGTTCTTC. As protein: CASSLAAGRDYNEQFF.

This clone appeared once. J is TRBJ2-1 and V is TRBV9, with D maybe TRBD2 (5 bases). The germline V gene encodes CDR1 SGDLS and CDR2 YYNGEE. CDR3 size: 14 residues. Trimming pared 10 bases from V and 0 bases from J, leaving 14 bases between. The DNA of the CDR3 is TGTGCCTCTAGCCGTCAAAGCTCCTACAATGAGCAGTTCTTC. The encoded protein is CASSRQSSYNEQFF.

The genes are TRBV10-2 and TRBJ1-3; D call uncertain. Germline values: CDR1 WSHSY, CDR2 SAAADI. CDR3 length equals 12 residues. V was cut by 10 bases and J by 2 bases, with 9 bases left in between. CDR3 sequence: CATRGTGNTIYF. The CDR3 DNA reads TGCGCCACACGGGGTACTGGAAACACCATATATTTT.

This chain joins TRBV27 and TRBJ2-1; 8 bases fit TRBD2. Germline loops: CDR1 MNHEY, CDR2 SMNVEV (reference sequence). CDR3 length: 14 amino acids. V dropped 6 bases and J dropped 10; count of bases not matched to a gene: 11. This CDR3 is CASRPELAETEQFF. DNA of the CDR3: TGTGCCAGCAGGCCGGAACTAGCGGAAACAGAGCAGTTCTTC.

The chain employs TRBV29-1 and TRBJ1-3; D not resolved. Germline lookup yields CDR1 SQVTM and CDR2 ANQGSEA. Trimming removed 3 bases at V and 4 bases at J, with 10 bases between. The CDR3 sequence is 13 residues long. The CDR3 reads CSVEKLIGNTIYF. The CDR3 DNA follows: TGCAGCGTTGAGAAGCTGATAGGAAACACCATATATTTT.

V is TRBV23-1 and J is TRBJ1-3; the match to TRBD1 covers 7 bases. TRBV23-1 has ORF status, its function being uncertain. The CDR3 is 16 residues long. The junction had 12 bases not matched to a gene; V was cut back by 2 bases and J by 8 bases. The CDR3 DNA reads TGCGCCAGCAGTCAAAGACAGGGCCCGCAGAATGACACCATATATTTT. Translating it yields CASSQRQGPQNDTIYF.

The chain combines TRBV2 with TRBJ2-1; D unresolved. The CDR3 has 10 residues. The V end was cut by 7 bases, the J end by 6 bases, with 4 bases between. From germline, CDR1 is SNHLY and CDR2 FYNNEI. The CDR3 spells CASKLNEQFF. Here the CDR3 DNA reads TGTGCCAGCAAACTCAATGAGCAGTTCTTC.

The genes are TRBV9 and TRBJ2-7; perhaps TRBD1 as D (5 bases). The germline V gene has CDR1 SGDLS and CDR2 YYNGEE. Trimming pared 2 bases from V and 7 bases from J, leaving 13 bases between. The CDR3 consists of 13 residues. CDR3 sequence reads: CASSVSGSGEQYF. In DNA form, the CDR3 reads TGTGCCAGCAGCGTTTCAGGGTCTGGAGAGCAGTACTTC.

V and J are TRBV3-1 (or the pseudogene TRBV3-2) and TRBJ2-3; no definite D call. From germline, CDR1 is LGHDT and CDR2 YNNKEL (reference sequence). The CDR3 extends over 13 amino acids. Trimming removed 0 bases from V and 5 bases from J, with 6 bases in between. DNA of the CDR3: TGTGCCAGCAGCCAAGATCGAGGAGATACGCAGTATTTT. Translated: CASSQDRGDTQYF.

The chain links TRBV19 to TRBJ1-5; 8 nucleotides match TRBD1. V gave up 5 bases and J gave up 6 bases; unmatched junction bases: 12. The germline V gene encodes CDR1 LNHDA and CDR2 SQIVND (reference sequence). CDR3 length: 16 amino acids. The CDR3 region has the DNA TGTGCCAGTAGTCCCAGGGGCAGGGGGCGAAGTCAGCCCCAGCATTTT. Translated: CASSPRGRGRSQPQHF.

This clone came up a few times. The rearrangement links TRBV28 to TRBJ2-7; the D gene is possibly TRBD2 (6 bases). V dropped 7 bases and J dropped 4 bases, with 17 bases sitting between them. The CDR3 has 14 amino acids. In germline, CDR1 is MDHEN, CDR2 SYDVKM. The CDR3 DNA sequence: TGTGCCAGCACCCCTGGAGGGAAGCAGTACGAGCAGTACGTC. Protein sequence: CASTPGGKQYEQYV.

The chain joins TRBV6-4 to TRBJ1-1; tentatively, D is TRBD1 (6 bases). The CDR3 runs to 13 residues. Germline CDR1 is MRHNA and CDR2 is SNTAGT. The V end lost 7 bases, the J end lost 0 bases, and 9 bases lay between the germline ends. Here the CDR3 reads CASIGGLNTEAFF. CDR3 in DNA: TGTGCCAGCATTGGGGGCCTGAACACTGAAGCTTTCTTT.

CDR3 in DNA: TGTGCCAGCAGCTTGGCCCGGGGAGGGCAGTATTTT. Translating it yields CASSLARGGQYF. This sequence joins TRBV5-6 and TRBJ2-3; tentatively, D is TRBD2 (6 bases). Trimming took 0 bases from V and 11 from J, leaving 10 bases between them. There are 12 residues in the CDR3. The V gene's germline CDR1 is SGHDT and CDR2 YYEEEE.

The chain has TRBV5-1 and TRBJ2-6; D is perhaps TRBD2 (6 bases). This CDR3 is 15 amino acids long. Germline loops: CDR1 SGHRS, CDR2 YFSETQ. The V gene lost 4 bases and the J gene lost 3 bases, with 11 bases spanning the gap. CDR3 sequence: CASSIPGVGANVLTF. In DNA form, the CDR3 reads TGCGCCAGCAGCATCCCGGGAGTTGGGGCCAACGTCCTGACTTTC.

The chain uses TRBV5-1 and TRBJ1-2; D is possibly TRBD1 (5 bases). CDR1 and CDR2 (germline): SGHRS, YFSETQ. V was shortened by 5 bases and J by 3 bases, with 17 bases between the two germline ends. The CDR3 loop spans 15 amino acids. The CDR3 reads CASRPASGSDYGYTF. DNA for the CDR3: TGCGCCAGCAGGCCTGCTTCAGGGTCCGACTATGGCTACACCTTC.

This rearrangement joins TRBV12-3 or TRBV12-4 to TRBJ1-1, with D unresolved. V gave up 8 bases and J gave up 8 bases, with 18 bases separating them. The CDR3 is made up of 13 amino acids. CDR3: CASRQLSIAEAFF. DNA of the CDR3: TGTGCCAGCCGCCAATTGAGTATTGCAGAAGCTTTCTTT.

The chain combines TRBV6-1 with TRBJ2-7; 11 bases match TRBD1. Germline V gives CDR1 MNHNS, CDR2 SASEGT. The CDR3 consists of 17 residues. Trimming removed 3 bases from V and 0 bases from J; junction bases left unmatched: 7. CDR3 residues: CASSDGTGGYPSYEQYV. For the CDR3, the DNA is TGTGCCAGCAGTGACGGGACAGGGGGATACCCCTCCTACGAGCAGTACGTC.

The rearrangement uses TRBV10-2 and TRBJ1-6; D is possibly TRBD1 (5 bases). The CDR3 is 14 amino acids. The germline gives CDR1 WSHSY, CDR2 SAAADI. Trimming took 10 bases from V and 9 from J, leaving 19 bases between them. The CDR3 is CATTTVLVGSPLHF. DNA for the CDR3: TGCGCCACAACGACAGTGTTGGTGGGTTCACCCCTCCACTTT.

The rearrangement links TRBV11-3 to TRBJ2-3, with 15 bases identical to TRBD2. The CDR3 spans 17 residues. The ends lost 1 base at V and 2 bases at J; junction bases unmatched: 1. The germline V gene has CDR1 SGHNT and CDR2 YENEEA. CDR3 sequence (DNA): TGTGCCAGCAGCTTAGGGACTAGCGGGAGGGCCACAGATACGCAGTATTTT. Residues: CASSLGTSGRATDTQYF.

The chain employs TRBV7-2 and TRBJ1-5, with 8 bases identical to TRBD1. The CDR3 sequence is 13 residues long. V was pared by 5 bases and J by 5 bases, with 2 bases of the junction left unmatched. Germline lookup yields CDR1 SGHTA and CDR2 FQGNSA. CDR3 region: CASSAQGDQPQHF. The CDR3 bases are TGTGCCAGCAGCGCACAGGGGGATCAGCCCCAGCATTTT. The whole variable domain, filled in from reference TRBV7-2 and TRBJ1-5, reads GAGVSQSPSNKVTEKGKDVELRCDPISGHTALYWYRQSLGQGLEFLIYFQGNSAPDKSGLPSDRFSAERTGGSVSTLTIQRTQQEDSAVYLCASSAQGDQPQHFGDGTRLSIL.

The rearrangement joins TRBV11-3 to TRBJ2-1; tentative D call: TRBD1 (6 bases). V was cut by 1 base and J by 0 bases, with 13 bases left in between. CDR3 size: 17 residues. The germline V gene has CDR1 SGHNT and CDR2 YENEEA. CDR3 in amino acids: CASSLGGGLSSYNEQFF. The CDR3 nucleotides read TGTGCCAGCAGCTTAGGTGGGGGCCTTAGCTCCTACAATGAGCAGTTCTTC.

The chain has TRBV10-3 and TRBJ1-1; D might be TRBD1 (6 bases). The CDR3 runs 13 residues. The V gene lost 6 bases and the J gene lost 0 bases, with 8 bases spanning the gap. Germline V gives CDR1 ENHRY, CDR2 SYGVKD. The CDR3 sequence: CAIRQGLNTEAFF. DNA of the CDR3: TGTGCCATCAGACAGGGCCTGAACACTGAAGCTTTCTTT.

J is TRBJ2-2 and V is TRBV24-1; D uncertain. The CDR3 totals 13 residues. Per germline, CDR1 KGHDR and CDR2 SFDVKD. Deletions cut 3 bases from V and 4 bases from J, with 5 bases between. The CDR3: CATSDPITGELFF. The CDR3 coding sequence is TGTGCCACCAGTGATCCAATCACCGGGGAGCTGTTTTTT.

The rearrangement uses TRBV10-3 and TRBJ1-2; D call uncertain. The CDR3 sequence is 14 residues long. Germline V gene sequence: CDR1 ENHRY, CDR2 SYGVKD. The ends were cut back, 2 bases at V and 2 bases at J, with 9 bases in the middle. The CDR3 loop is CAISENFVNYGYTF. CDR3 in DNA: TGTGCCATCAGTGAGAACTTTGTGAACTATGGCTACACCTTC.